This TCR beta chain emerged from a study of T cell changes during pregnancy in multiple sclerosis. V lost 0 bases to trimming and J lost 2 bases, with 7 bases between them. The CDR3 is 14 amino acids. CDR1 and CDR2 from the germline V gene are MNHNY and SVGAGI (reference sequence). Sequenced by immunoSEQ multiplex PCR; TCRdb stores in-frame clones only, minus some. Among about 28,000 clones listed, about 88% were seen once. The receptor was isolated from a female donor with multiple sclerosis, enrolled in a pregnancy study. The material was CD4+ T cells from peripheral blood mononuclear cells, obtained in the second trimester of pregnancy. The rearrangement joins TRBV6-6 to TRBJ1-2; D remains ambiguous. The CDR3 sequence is CASSYSAGNYGYTF. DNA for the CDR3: TGTGCCAGCAGTTACTCGGCCGGGAACTATGGCTACACCTTC.